This record concerns one T cell receptor (beta chain) sequence. Trimming took 4 bases from V and 1 from J, leaving 19 bases between them. This CDR3 has 18 amino acids. Germline V CDR1 and CDR2: SGHAT, FQNNGV. This sample was taken from a study of cytomegalovirus exposure and HLA in healthy donors. The PCR used 60 Vbeta and 13 Jbeta primers. The data were produced by immunoSEQ multiplex PCR, yet TCRdb's version contains in-frame clones alone and is incomplete. The data hold about 150,000 clones, with roughly 85% observed a single time. The sequence derives from a woman between 18 and 29 years old in good health and CMV-seronegative. The rearrangement joins TRBV11-2 to TRBJ1-4; D remains ambiguous. Specimen: PBMCs. The CDR3 DNA reads TGTGCCAGCAGCTCCATTGGAGGGAAAGGGAAAACTAATGAAAAACTGTTTTTT. Protein sequence: CASSSIGGKGKTNEKLFF.